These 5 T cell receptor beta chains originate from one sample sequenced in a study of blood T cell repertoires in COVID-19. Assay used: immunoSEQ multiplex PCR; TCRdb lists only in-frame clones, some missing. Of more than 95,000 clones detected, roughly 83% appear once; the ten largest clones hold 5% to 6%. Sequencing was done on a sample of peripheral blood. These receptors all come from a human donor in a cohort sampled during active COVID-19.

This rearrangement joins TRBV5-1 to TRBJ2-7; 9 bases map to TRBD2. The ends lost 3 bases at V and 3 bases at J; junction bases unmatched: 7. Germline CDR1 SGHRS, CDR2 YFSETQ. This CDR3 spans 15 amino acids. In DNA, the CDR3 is TGCGCCAGCAGCTCCTCTAGCGGGAAGCGCTACGAGCAGTACTTC. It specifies CASSSSSGKRYEQYF.

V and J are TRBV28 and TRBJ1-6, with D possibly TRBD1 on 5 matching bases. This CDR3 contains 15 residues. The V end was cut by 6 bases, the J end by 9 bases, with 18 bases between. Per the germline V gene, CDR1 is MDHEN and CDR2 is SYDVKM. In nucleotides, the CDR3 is TGTGCCAGCAGGTTGGTGGCGGGGCGAGGTTCACCCCTCCACTTT. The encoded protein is CASRLVAGRGSPLHF.

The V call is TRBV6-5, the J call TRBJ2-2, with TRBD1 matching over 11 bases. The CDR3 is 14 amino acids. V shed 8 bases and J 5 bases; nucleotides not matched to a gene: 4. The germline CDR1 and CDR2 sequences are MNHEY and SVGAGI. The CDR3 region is CASRRDRGTGELFF. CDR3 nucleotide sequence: TGTGCCAGCCGGCGGGACAGGGGGACCGGGGAGCTGTTTTTT.

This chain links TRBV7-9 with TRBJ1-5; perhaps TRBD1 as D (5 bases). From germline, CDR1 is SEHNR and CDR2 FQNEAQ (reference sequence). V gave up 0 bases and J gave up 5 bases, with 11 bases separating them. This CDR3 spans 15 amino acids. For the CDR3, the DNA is TGTGCCAGCAGCTTAGCGGGGCTAGGGCATCAGCCCCAGCATTTT. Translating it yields CASSLAGLGHQPQHF.

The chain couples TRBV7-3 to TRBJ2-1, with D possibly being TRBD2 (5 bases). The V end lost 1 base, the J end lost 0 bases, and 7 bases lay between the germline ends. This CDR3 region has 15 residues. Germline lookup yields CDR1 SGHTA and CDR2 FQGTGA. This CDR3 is CASSLMAGSYNEQFF. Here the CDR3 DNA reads TGTGCCAGCAGCTTAATGGCGGGCTCCTACAATGAGCAGTTCTTC. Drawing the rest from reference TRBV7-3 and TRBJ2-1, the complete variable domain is GAGVSQTPSNKVTEKGKYVELRCDPISGHTALYWYRQSLGQGPEFLIYFQGTGAADDSGLPNDRFFAVRPEGSVSTLKIQRTERGDSAVYLCASSLMAGSYNEQFFGPGTRLTVL.